These 2 T cell receptor beta chains came from one sample sequenced in a study of shared clonotypes between healthy human individuals. Measured with immunoSEQ multiplex PCR; TCRdb has only the in-frame clones, and not every one. The repertoire consists of 950,000 to 1,300,000 clones, with roughly 80% occurring once and the leading ten covering less than 1.5%. Sequencing was performed on memory CD4+ T cells sorted from blood. Noted subset: CD45RA-negative fraction. The receptors shown here come from a young man in good health.

This clone was observed once. The chain is built from TRBV6-5 and TRBJ1-5, with D hard to call. The V gene lost 4 bases and the J gene lost 0 bases, with 10 bases spanning the gap. This CDR3 contains 15 residues. Germline-derived CDR1 and CDR2 are MNHEY and SVGAGI. The CDR3 reads CASSSRAYSNQPQHF. The CDR3 DNA reads TGTGCCAGCAGTTCGAGAGCCTATAGCAATCAGCCCCAGCATTTT.

Notes on this clone: A single base is all that separates this from a far larger clone, so a read error is likely. Other nucleotide sequences in the sample specify the same CDR3. The rearrangement joins TRBV7-2 to TRBJ2-6, with no clear D. CDR1 is SGHTA and CDR2 is FQGNSA in the germline V gene. V lost 1 base, J lost 0 bases, and 4 bases lay in between. The CDR3 loop spans 15 amino acids. CDR3 sequence reads: CASSLGVSGANVLTF. The CDR3 nucleotides are TGTGCCAGCAGCTTAGGAGTCTCTGGGGCCAACGTCCTGACTTTC.